Listed below are T cell receptor beta chains from one sample, sequenced in a study of cytomegalovirus exposure and HLA in healthy donors. Generated by immunoSEQ multiplex PCR, the TCRdb table keeps only in-frame clones and is missing some. Of over 120,000 clones listed, 87% are singletons. The sequenced sample was PBMCs. The source of these receptors is a man aged 18 to 35 in good health and CMV-seropositive. Both conserved end residues are trimmed from each CDR3. Each record gives: V gene, J gene, CDR3 protein.

V: TRBV5-6; J: TRBJ1-5; CDR3: ASSARTGKDQPQH
V: TRBV27; J: TRBJ1-4; CDR3: ASTTGLGNEKLF
V: TRBV21-1; J: TRBJ2-7; CDR3: ASSNKVGAGIFYEQY
V: TRBV6-5; J: TRBJ2-1; CDR3: ATQQGGQRNEQF
V: TRBV15; J: TRBJ1-3; CDR3: ATSRDGISSGNTIY
V: TRBV7-9; J: TRBJ2-7; CDR3: ASSFVTSPYEQY
V: TRBV27; J: TRBJ2-1; CDR3: ASRVGGPDEQF
V: TRBV2; J: TRBJ2-7; CDR3: AETYEQY
V: TRBV19; J: TRBJ2-1; CDR3: ASSTAGGRNYEQF
V: TRBV30; J: TRBJ1-2; CDR3: AWTTIGTRTTNYGYT
V: TRBV6-5; J: TRBJ1-2; CDR3: ASSYSGAYGYT
V: TRBV6-1; J: TRBJ2-7; CDR3: ASGGGQGINEQY
V: TRBV5-6; J: TRBJ2-7; CDR3: ASSTSIFYEQY
V: TRBV21-1; J: TRBJ1-2; CDR3: ASIYPTGNDGYT
V: TRBV30; J: TRBJ2-2; CDR3: AWNIRDTGELF
V: TRBV28; J: TRBJ2-2; CDR3: ASSLDRGDTGELF